The following is a T cell receptor (beta chain) sequence with its context. Antigen specificity is unknown. These data belong to a study of shared clonotypes between healthy human individuals. Study-wide results and limits: Few donors restricted represented genetic and exposure-history diversity. Memory subsets generally showed smaller estimated richness than naive subsets did.

This CDR3 is 13 amino acids long. CDR1 and CDR2 (germline): MNHEY, SMNVEV (reference sequence). V lost 5 bases and J lost 5, with 9 bases in between. The protocol was immunoSEQ multiplex PCR, while the TCRdb copy is restricted to in-frame clones and leaves out a portion. The data hold over 2 million clones, with roughly 90% observed a single time. The V call is TRBV27, the J call TRBJ1-4; D remains unclear. Input material: naive CD4+ T cells from PBMCs. Subset: CD45RA+ positively selected. This clonotype was sampled from a man younger than 30 in good health. Some clones in this sample may be carry-over from other donors' samples. CDR3 protein: CASSPILNEKLFF. CDR3 coding DNA: TGTGCCAGCAGTCCCATTTTGAATGAAAAACTGTTTTTT.